What follows are 28 T cell receptor beta chains derived from one specimen sequenced in a study of tumor-infiltrating lymphocytes in oesophageal squamous cell carcinoma. One entry per CDR3 protein results from TCRdb running MiXCR on the PCR reads. The data show about 15,000 distinct CDR3 sequences, around half seen once. Sequencing was done on a sample of esophageal tumor tissue. These receptors were collected from a female donor with esophageal squamous cell carcinoma.

The rearrangement uses TRBV7-6 and TRBJ2-3; D not resolved. The J call may be faulty, since TRBJ2-5 better matches the DNA end. Germline loops: CDR1 SGHVS, CDR2 FNYEAQ. There are 12 residues in the CDR3. CDR3 amino acids: CASSLAGETQYF. Here the CDR3 DNA reads TGTGCCAGCAGCTTAGCCGGCGAGACCCAGTACTTC.

This clonotype was recorded a few times. The J gene is TRBJ2-1, the V gene TRBV6-1; D gene unclear. Germline V gene lookup returns CDR1 MNHNS and CDR2 SASEGT. V dropped 8 bases and J dropped 7 bases, with 12 bases sitting between them. The CDR3 spans 12 residues. DNA of the CDR3: TGTGCCAGCTGCCGCTTTGGGAATGAGCAGTTCTTC. Amino acid sequence: CASCRFGNEQFF.

In the case of this clonotype: A much larger clone differs by one base, so this may be a read error. The CDR3 loop is CASRLAYSYGQYF. CDR3 in DNA: TGTGCCAGCAGACTAGCGTATTCCTACGGGCAGTACTTC. The chain is built from TRBV5-6 and TRBJ2-4; TRBD2 agrees at 7 bases. The CDR3 has 13 residues. The germline V gene encodes CDR1 SGHDT and CDR2 YYEEEE. The ends lost 5 bases at V and 13 bases at J; junction bases unmatched: 12.

V gene TRBV7-9 combines with J gene TRBJ2-5; 12 bases map to TRBD2. TRBJ2-1 matches the DNA end more closely, so the J call is doubtful. Germline V gives CDR1 SEHNR, CDR2 FQNEAQ (reference sequence). CDR3 length: 18 amino acids. The CDR3 protein is CASSPTPLLAGGRNEQFF. The DNA for the CDR3 is TGTGCCAGCAGTCCCACCCCGTTACTAGCGGGAGGACGCAATGAGCAGTTCTTC.

The chain links TRBV12-5 to TRBJ2-7, with TRBD2 matching over 10 bases. The J call is uncertain, as TRBJ2-1 better fits the DNA end. Germline lookup yields CDR1 LGHNT and CDR2 FRNRAP. The CDR3 contains 18 residues. CDR3 sequence reads: CASGLVSILAGFHNEQFF. CDR3 nucleotides: TGTGCTAGTGGTTTGGTGTCCATACTAGCGGGATTCCACAATGAGCAGTTCTTC.

The table lists this clonotype with a few counts. The rearrangement uses TRBV7-2 and TRBJ2-3, with D possibly matching TRBD1 (5 bases). Deletions cut 5 bases from V and 3 bases from J, with 6 bases between. The CDR3 length is 12 residues. CDR1 is SGHTA, CDR2 FQGNSA, per germline. CDR3: CASSGATDTQYF. CDR3 sequence (DNA): TGTGCCAGCAGCGGGGCGACAGATACGCAGTATTTT.

The V and J genes are TRBV3-1 and TRBJ1-5, with unresolved D. The CDR3 runs 12 residues. CDR1 is LGHDT and CDR2 is YNNKEL in the germline V gene (reference sequence). V was trimmed by 0 bases and J by 5 bases, leaving 2 bases between them. The CDR3 DNA sequence: TGTGCCAGCAGCCAAGACTATCAGCCCCAGCATTTT. Protein product: CASSQDYQPQHF.

This clonotype was recorded a few times. The chain joins TRBV28 to TRBJ2-5; 7 bases agree with TRBD2. With V trimmed by 6 bases and J by 4 bases, 5 bases remained unmatched. Germline-derived CDR1 and CDR2 are MDHEN and SYDVKM. This CDR3 is 13 amino acids long. This CDR3 is CASRVAGLETQYF. DNA for the CDR3: TGTGCCAGCAGGGTAGCGGGTCTAGAGACCCAGTACTTC.

Comment on this clonotype: A read error is likely, as this CDR3 ends without the conserved phenylalanine or tryptophan. The DNA is omitted, as the CDR3 cannot be located on it reliably, and the CDR3 follows TCRdb's listing. The chain uses TRBV6-1 and TRBJ2-1; the table gives TRBD1 as D, unverified against the DNA. Inclusive of both ends, the CDR3 amounts to 18 amino acids. CDR1 is MNHNS, CDR2 SASEGT, per germline. The CDR3 spells CASSEWGQGSSYEQYFGN.

The chain is built from TRBV11-2 and TRBJ1-2; D not certain. V lost 5 bases to trimming and J lost 8 bases, with 15 bases between them. The CDR3 covers 13 residues. The germline V gene encodes CDR1 SGHAT and CDR2 FQNNGV. CDR3 in amino acids: CASSPTGEVGYTF. CDR3 coding DNA: TGTGCCAGCAGCCCTACCGGTGAAGTCGGCTACACCTTC.

This clonotype was picked up many times. The J gene is TRBJ2-3, the V gene TRBV19; 13 bases align to TRBD2. Germline CDR1 LNHDA, CDR2 SQIVND (reference sequence). The J segment lost 2 bases and the V segment lost 4 bases, leaving 3 bases of the junction unmatched. The CDR3 runs to 16 residues. Here the CDR3 reads CASSTGLAGDTDTQYF. CDR3 nucleotide sequence: TGTGCCAGTAGTACAGGACTAGCGGGAGACACAGATACGCAGTATTTT.

The genes are TRBV6-5 and TRBJ1-6; D is unclear. V was trimmed by 3 bases and J by 2 bases, leaving 8 bases between them. This CDR3 contains 15 residues. The germline CDR1 and CDR2 sequences are MNHEY and SVGAGI. The chain's CDR3 is CASSYSGPYNSPLHF. In DNA, the CDR3 is TGTGCCAGCAGTTATTCAGGACCCTATAATTCACCCCTCCACTTT.

This clonotype was detected once. This chain connects TRBV7-2 to TRBJ2-1; TRBD2 matches 7 bases. With the DNA end fitting TRBJ2-7 better, the J assignment may be wrong. Per germline, CDR1 SGHTA and CDR2 FQGNSA. The CDR3 loop spans 16 amino acids. Here the CDR3 DNA reads TGTGCCAGCAGCTTACGAGGTGGTGGGAGGGGCAATGAGCAGTACTTC. Translated: CASSLRGGGRGNEQYF.

This clonotype was seen only a few times. The CDR3 nucleotides are TGTGCCAGCAGCTTAATGGGAAGGGCTGAGACCCAGTACTTC. This gives the protein CASSLMGRAETQYF. The chain uses TRBV7-2 and TRBJ2-5; D gene ambiguous. CDR3 size: 14 residues. Germline V gene data show CDR1 as SGHTA and CDR2 as FQGNSA. V was clipped by 2 bases and J by 5 bases, with 12 bases between them.

The rearrangement links TRBV7-2 to TRBJ2-2, with TRBD2 identical over 11 bases. J gave up 4 bases and V 5 bases, and 12 bases lay outside the gene matches. The CDR3 spans 18 residues. Germline assignment: CDR1 SGHTA and CDR2 FQGNSA. The CDR3 protein is CASSPGLAEGSSTGELFF. Written as DNA, the CDR3 is TGTGCCAGCAGCCCGGGACTAGCGGAGGGGTCTAGCACCGGGGAGCTGTTTTTT.

The genes are TRBV6-2 or TRBV6-3 and TRBJ1-1; TRBD2 matches 9 bases. The last part of the DNA fits TRBJ2-1 better; the J call may be wrong. The CDR3 length is 14 residues. The germline CDR1 and CDR2 sequences are MNHEY and SVGEGT. CDR3 amino acids: CASRLAGSYNEQFF. For the CDR3, the DNA is TGTGCCAGCAGACTAGCGGGTTCCTACAATGAGCAGTTCTTC.

This clonotype was seen only once. The V gene is TRBV11-2, the J gene TRBJ2-1; D is possibly TRBD1 (7 bases). The tail of the sequence fits TRBJ2-7 better, so the J call may be wrong. This CDR3 region has 14 residues. In germline, CDR1 is SGHAT, CDR2 FQNNGV. CDR3 coding DNA: TGTGCCAGCAGCTTCCCAGGGGGGTGGGGCGAGCAGTACTTC. Protein sequence: CASSFPGGWGEQYF.

Worth noting for this clonotype: A much larger clone lies a single base off, so this may be a read error. The genes are TRBV28 and TRBJ2-1; the D is unclear. Trimming cost V 2 bases and J 10 bases, with 18 bases left between them. Germline V CDR1 and CDR2: MDHEN, SYDVKM. CDR3 length: 15 amino acids. CDR3: CASSLPAGIPYEQFF. The CDR3 DNA reads TGTGCCAGCAGTTTACCTGCAGGCATTCCCTACGAGCAGTTCTTC.

About this clonotype: No DNA is shown, since the ends of the CDR3 on it are uncertain; the CDR3 is the one TCRdb lists. The V and J genes are TRBV7-5 and TRBJ2-1; TRBD2, the table's D call, lacks a check against the DNA. TRBV7-5 is deemed a pseudogene. The CDR3 extends over 19 residues, inclusive of both ends. The CDR3 protein is CISVPEAGLAEGSNNEQFF.

The chain combines TRBV28 with TRBJ2-5; D gene uncertain. Trimming took 4 bases from V and 8 from J, leaving 14 bases between them. This CDR3 is built from 13 residues. Germline V lookup: CDR1 MDHEN, CDR2 SYDVKM. The CDR3 loop reads CASSSGGRDTQYF. The CDR3, as DNA: TGTGCCAGCAGTTCAGGCGGCCGAGACACCCAGTACTTC.

This rearrangement joins TRBV7-3 to TRBJ2-1; 10 bases fit TRBD2. The CDR3 has 16 amino acids. V was clipped by 1 base and J by 1 base; unmatched bases: 1. Germline V gives CDR1 SGHTA, CDR2 FQGTGA. CDR3 nucleotides: TGTGCCAGCAGCTTAAGAGCGGGAGGGTCCTACAATGAGCAGTTCTTC. The encoded protein is CASSLRAGGSYNEQFF.

In DNA form, the CDR3 reads TGTGCCAGCAGGGTTGGACTAGCCCTAAAAGAGACCCAGTACTTC. Its translation: CASRVGLALKETQYF. The rearrangement links TRBV7-2 to TRBJ2-5, with 8 bases identical to TRBD2. The germline gives CDR1 SGHTA, CDR2 FQGNSA. The CDR3 length is 15 residues. V lost 6 bases and J lost 3; bases outside the gene matches: 9.

The chain couples TRBV7-3 to TRBJ2-3; TRBD1 agrees at 8 bases. The tail of the sequence fits TRBJ2-7 better, so the J call may be wrong. Germline lookup yields CDR1 SGHTA and CDR2 FQGTGA. This CDR3 is 15 amino acids long. The CDR3 nucleotides are TGTGCCAGCAGCTTAGTGGGACAGGTAGGCTACGAGCAGTACTTC. This encodes CASSLVGQVGYEQYF.

This clonotype occurred a few times. The CDR3 is CAGSGGLASYNEQFF. The CDR3, as DNA: TGTGCCGGCTCTGGTGGGCTAGCGTCCTACAATGAGCAGTTCTTC. This chain joins TRBV6-1 and TRBJ2-1; TRBD2 is a possible D gene (6 bases). Trimming cost V 11 bases and J 1 base, with 18 bases left between them. CDR1 and CDR2 (germline): MNHNS, SASEGT. CDR3 length: 15 amino acids.

This clonotype has only a few counts. In DNA, the CDR3 is TGTGCCATCAGACCGGGACTAGCGGGAGCCCTTGACAATGAGCAGTACTTC. This translates into CAIRPGLAGALDNEQYF. The chain recombines TRBV10-3 with TRBJ2-7, with 14 bases lining up with TRBD2. CDR1 and CDR2 from the germline V gene are ENHRY and SYGVKD. The junction had 14 bases not matched to a gene; V was cut back by 6 bases and J by 7 bases. This CDR3 contains 17 residues.

This clonotype has just a few counts. No conserved phenylalanine or tryptophan is present at the end of the CDR3, so a read error is the likely explanation. It is unclear where the CDR3 begins or ends on the DNA, so no DNA is shown, and the CDR3 is as TCRdb lists it. V gene TRBV6-1 combines with J gene TRBJ2-7; TRBD2, as called in the table, went unchecked against the DNA. CDR1 and CDR2 (germline): MNHNS, SASEGT. The length of the CDR3 is 15 amino acids, counting both ends. CDR3 sequence: CASSLAANYGYTFGS.

The rearrangement uses TRBV7-3 and TRBJ2-1; D might be TRBD2 (5 bases). The J call could be wrong; TRBJ2-7 is a better fit for the DNA end. CDR1 and CDR2 from the germline V gene are SGHTA and FQGTGA. The CDR3 is 13 residues long. CDR3 coding DNA: TGTGCCAGCAGCTTAGGACCCCGGGGTGAGCAGTACTTC. As protein: CASSLGPRGEQYF.

This clonotype was recorded a few times. The rearrangement joins TRBV2 to TRBJ2-6, with D perhaps TRBD2 (7 bases). The CDR3 runs to 15 residues. V dropped 4 bases and J dropped 6 bases, with 13 bases sitting between them. Germline V CDR1 and CDR2: SNHLY, FYNNEI. In nucleotides, the CDR3 is TGTGCCAGCAGTGGGAGGGGGGGCTTGGCCAACGTCCTGACTTTC. Residues: CASSGRGGLANVLTF.